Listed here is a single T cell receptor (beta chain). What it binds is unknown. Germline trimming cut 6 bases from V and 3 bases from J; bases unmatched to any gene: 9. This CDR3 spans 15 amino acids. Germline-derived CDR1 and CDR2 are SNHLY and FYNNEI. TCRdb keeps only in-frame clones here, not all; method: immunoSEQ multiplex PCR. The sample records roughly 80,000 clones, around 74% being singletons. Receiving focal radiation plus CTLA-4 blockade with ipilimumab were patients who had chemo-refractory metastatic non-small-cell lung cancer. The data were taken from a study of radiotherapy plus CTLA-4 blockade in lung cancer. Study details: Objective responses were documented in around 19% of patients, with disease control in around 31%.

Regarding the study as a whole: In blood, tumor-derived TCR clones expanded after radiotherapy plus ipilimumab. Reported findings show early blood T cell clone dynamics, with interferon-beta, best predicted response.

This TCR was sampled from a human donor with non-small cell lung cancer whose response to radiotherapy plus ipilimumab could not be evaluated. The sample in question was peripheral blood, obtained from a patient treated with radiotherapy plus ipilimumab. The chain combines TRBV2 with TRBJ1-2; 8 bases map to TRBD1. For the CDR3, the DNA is TGTGCCAGCAGCGAGGGACAGGCCCCTGACTATGGCTACACCTTC. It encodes CASSEGQAPDYGYTF.